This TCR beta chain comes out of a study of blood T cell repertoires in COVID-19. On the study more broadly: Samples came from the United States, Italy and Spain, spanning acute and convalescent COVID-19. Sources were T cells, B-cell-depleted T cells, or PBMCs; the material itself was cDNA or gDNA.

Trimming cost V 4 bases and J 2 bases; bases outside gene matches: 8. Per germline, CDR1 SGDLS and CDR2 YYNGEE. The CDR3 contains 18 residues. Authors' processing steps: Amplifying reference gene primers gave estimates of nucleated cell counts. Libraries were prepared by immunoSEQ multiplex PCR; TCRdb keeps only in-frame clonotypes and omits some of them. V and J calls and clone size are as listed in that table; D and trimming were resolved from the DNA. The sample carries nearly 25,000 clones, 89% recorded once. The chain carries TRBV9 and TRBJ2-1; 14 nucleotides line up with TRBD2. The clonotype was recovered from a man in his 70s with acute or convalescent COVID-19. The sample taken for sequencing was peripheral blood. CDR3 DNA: TGTGCCAGCAGCCCAGGGGGACTAGCGGGAGTGCCCTACAATGAGCAGTTCTTC. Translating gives CASSPGGLAGVPYNEQFF.